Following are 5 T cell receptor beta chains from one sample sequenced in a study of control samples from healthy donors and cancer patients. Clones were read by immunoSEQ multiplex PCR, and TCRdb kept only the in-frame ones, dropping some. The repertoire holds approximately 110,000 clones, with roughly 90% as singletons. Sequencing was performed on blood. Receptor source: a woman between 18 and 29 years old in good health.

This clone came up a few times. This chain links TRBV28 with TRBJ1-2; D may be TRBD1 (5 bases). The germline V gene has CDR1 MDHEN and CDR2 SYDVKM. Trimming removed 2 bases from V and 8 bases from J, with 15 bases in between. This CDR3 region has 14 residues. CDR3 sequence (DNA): TGTGCCAGCAGTTTAGGATCCAGAAAGGGGGGCTACACCTTC. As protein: CASSLGSRKGGYTF.

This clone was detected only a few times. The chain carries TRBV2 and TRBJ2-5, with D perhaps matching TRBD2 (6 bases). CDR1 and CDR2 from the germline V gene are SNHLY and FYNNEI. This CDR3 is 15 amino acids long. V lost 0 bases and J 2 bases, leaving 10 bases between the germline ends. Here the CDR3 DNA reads TGTGCCAGCAGTGAAGCCTCAGGGAGGCAAGAGACCCAGTACTTC. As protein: CASSEASGRQETQYF.

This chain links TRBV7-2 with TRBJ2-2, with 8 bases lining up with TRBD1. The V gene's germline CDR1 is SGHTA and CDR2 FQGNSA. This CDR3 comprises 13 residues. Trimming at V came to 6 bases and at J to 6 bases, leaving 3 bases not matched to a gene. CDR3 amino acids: CASRPTGAGELFF. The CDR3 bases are TGTGCCAGCAGACCGACAGGGGCCGGGGAGCTGTTTTTT.

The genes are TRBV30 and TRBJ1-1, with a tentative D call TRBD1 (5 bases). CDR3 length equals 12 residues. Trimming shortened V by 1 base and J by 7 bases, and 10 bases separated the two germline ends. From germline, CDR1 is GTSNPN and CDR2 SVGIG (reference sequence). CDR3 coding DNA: TGTGCCTGGAGTGAGGGACGGCGTGAAGCTTTCTTT. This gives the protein CAWSEGRREAFF.

The CDR3 loop reads CASSLQRTQETQYF. The CDR3 DNA is TGTGCCAGCAGCTTGCAGCGTACACAAGAGACCCAGTACTTC. This sequence joins TRBV7-9 and TRBJ2-5; D is unresolved. Between the trimmed V and J ends, which lost 3 bases and 2 bases, there was a span of 10 bases. CDR3 length: 14 amino acids. The germline gives CDR1 SEHNR, CDR2 FQNEAQ (reference sequence).